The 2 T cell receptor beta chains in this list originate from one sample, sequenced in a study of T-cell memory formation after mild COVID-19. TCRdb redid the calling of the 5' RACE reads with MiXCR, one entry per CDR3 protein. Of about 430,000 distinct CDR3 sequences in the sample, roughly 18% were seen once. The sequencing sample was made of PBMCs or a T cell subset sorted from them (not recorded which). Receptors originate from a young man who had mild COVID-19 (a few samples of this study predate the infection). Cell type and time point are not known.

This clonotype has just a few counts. The chain's CDR3 is CASSITPARSETQYF. DNA of the CDR3: TGTGCCAGCAGCATCACCCCGGCTAGGAGTGAGACCCAGTACTTC. The chain employs TRBV11-2 and TRBJ2-5; D gene uncertain. Germline assignment: CDR1 SGHAT and CDR2 FQNNGV. The CDR3 spans 15 residues. Trimming removed 5 bases at V and 5 bases at J, with 18 bases between.

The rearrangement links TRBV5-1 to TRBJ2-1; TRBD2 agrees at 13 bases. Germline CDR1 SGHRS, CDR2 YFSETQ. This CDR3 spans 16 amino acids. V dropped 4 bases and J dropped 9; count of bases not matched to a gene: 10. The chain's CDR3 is CASSRITSGGAGEQFF. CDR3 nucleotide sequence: TGCGCCAGCAGCCGGATTACTAGCGGGGGGGCTGGTGAGCAGTTCTTC.